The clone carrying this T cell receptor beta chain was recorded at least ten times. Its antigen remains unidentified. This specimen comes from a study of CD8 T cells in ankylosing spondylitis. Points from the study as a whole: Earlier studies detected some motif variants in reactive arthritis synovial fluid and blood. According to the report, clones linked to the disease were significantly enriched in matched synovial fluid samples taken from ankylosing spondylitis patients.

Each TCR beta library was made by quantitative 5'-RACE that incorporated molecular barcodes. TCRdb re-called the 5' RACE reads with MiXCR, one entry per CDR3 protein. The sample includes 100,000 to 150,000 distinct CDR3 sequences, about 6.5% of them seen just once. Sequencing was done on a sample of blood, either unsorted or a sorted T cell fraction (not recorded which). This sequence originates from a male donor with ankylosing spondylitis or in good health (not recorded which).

CDR3 in DNA: TGTGCCAGCAGGCCAACACTAGCAGATACGCAGTATTTT. This translates into CASRPTLADTQYF. The chain joins TRBV3-1 to TRBJ2-3; D may be TRBD2 (5 bases). This CDR3 spans 13 amino acids. Germline CDR1 reads LGHDT; CDR2 reads YNNKEL (reference sequence). Trimming stripped 6 bases from V and 4 bases from J, with 11 bases between.